This T cell receptor beta chain was sequenced for a study of cytomegalovirus exposure and HLA in healthy donors. Concerning this clone: Additional DNA sequences in this sample encode the identical CDR3.

Unrecorded immune exposures were likely, despite nominal health at sampling. A multiplex PCR was run with 60 Vbeta primers and 13 Jbeta primers. Assay used: immunoSEQ multiplex PCR; TCRdb lists only in-frame clones, some missing. The top ten hold less than 2.5% of the sample, which has 110,000 or so clones, 81% seen once. Trimming took 6 bases from V and 0 from J, leaving 6 bases between them. Germline V gene sequence: CDR1 KGHSH, CDR2 LQKENI. This CDR3 has 12 amino acids. The sample consisted of PBMCs. The V call is TRBV18, the J call TRBJ2-7; D uncertain. The sequence was obtained from a woman in her forties in good health and CMV-seronegative. The DNA for the CDR3 is TGTGCCAGCTCCCCGGGCTCCTACGAGCAGTACTTC. Its protein is CASSPGSYEQYF.